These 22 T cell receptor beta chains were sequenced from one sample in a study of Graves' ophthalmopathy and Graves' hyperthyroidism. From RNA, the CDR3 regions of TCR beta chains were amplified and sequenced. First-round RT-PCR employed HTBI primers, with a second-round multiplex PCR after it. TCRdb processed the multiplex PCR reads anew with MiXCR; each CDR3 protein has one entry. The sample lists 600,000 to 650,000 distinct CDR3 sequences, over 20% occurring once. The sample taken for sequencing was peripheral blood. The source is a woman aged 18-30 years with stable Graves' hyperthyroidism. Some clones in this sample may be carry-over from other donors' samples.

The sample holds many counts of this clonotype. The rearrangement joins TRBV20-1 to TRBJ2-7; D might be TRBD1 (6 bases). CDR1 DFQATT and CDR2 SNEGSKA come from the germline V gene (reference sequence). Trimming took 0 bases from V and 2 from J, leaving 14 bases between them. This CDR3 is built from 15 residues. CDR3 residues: CSARDPLEGAYEQYF. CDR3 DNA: TGCAGTGCTAGAGATCCCCTTGAGGGGGCCTACGAGCAGTACTTC.

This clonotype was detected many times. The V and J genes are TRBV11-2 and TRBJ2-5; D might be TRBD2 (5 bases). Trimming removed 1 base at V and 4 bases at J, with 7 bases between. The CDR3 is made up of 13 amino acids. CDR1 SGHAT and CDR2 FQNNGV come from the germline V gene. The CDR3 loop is CASSLGTLETQYF. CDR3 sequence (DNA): TGTGCCAGCAGCTTAGGGACTTTAGAGACCCAGTACTTC.

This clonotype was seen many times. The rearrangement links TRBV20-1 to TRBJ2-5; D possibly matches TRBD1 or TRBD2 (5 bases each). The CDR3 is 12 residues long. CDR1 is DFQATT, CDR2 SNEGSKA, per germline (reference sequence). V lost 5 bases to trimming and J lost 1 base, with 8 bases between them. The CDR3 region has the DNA TGCAGTGCTTCCGGGGCCCAAGAGACCCAGTACTTC. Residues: CSASGAQETQYF.

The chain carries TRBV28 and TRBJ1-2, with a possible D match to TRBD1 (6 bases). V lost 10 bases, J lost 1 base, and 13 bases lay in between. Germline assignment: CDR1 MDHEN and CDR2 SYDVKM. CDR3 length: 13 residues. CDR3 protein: CATDRSYNYGYTF. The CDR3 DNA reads TGTGCCACCGACAGGTCCTATAACTATGGCTACACCTTC.

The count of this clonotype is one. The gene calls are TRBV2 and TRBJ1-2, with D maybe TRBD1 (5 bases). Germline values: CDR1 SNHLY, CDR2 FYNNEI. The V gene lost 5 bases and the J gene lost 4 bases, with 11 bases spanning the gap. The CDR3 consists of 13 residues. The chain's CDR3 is CASSKDGAYGYTF. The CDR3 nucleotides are TGTGCCAGCAGTAAGGACGGGGCCTATGGCTACACCTTC.

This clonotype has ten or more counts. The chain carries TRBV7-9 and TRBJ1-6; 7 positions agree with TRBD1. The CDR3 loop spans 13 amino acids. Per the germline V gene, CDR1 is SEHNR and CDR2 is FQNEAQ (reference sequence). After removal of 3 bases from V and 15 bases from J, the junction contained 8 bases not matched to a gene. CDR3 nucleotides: TGTGCCAGCAGCTTGGCAACAGGGGAGGTCCTCCACTTT. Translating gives CASSLATGEVLHF.

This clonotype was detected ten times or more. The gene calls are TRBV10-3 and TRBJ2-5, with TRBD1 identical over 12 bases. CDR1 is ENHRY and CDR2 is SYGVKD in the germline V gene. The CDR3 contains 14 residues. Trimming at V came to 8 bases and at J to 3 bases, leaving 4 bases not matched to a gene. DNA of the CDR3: TGTGCCATCCGGGACAGGGGGCTCAAAGAGACCCAGTACTTC. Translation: CAIRDRGLKETQYF.

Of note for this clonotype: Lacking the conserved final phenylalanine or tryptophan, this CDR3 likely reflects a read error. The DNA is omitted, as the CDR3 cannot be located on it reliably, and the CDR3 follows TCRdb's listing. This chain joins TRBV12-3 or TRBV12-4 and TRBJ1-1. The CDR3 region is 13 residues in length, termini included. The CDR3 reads CASRPDGGTEALV.

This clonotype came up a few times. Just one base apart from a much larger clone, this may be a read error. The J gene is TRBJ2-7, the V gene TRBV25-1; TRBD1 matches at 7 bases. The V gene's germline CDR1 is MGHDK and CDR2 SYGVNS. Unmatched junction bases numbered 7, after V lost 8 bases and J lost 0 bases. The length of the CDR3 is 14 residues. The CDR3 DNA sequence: TGTGCCAGCTGTCCGGGACAGAGCTCCTACGAGCAGTACTTC. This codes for CASCPGQSSYEQYF.

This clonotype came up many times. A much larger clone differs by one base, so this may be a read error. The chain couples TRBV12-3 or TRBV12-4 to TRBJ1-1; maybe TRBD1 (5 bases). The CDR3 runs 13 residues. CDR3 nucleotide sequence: TGTGCCAGCAGCTTAGGAGGGACCACTGAAGCTTCCTTT. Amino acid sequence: CASSLGGTTEASF.

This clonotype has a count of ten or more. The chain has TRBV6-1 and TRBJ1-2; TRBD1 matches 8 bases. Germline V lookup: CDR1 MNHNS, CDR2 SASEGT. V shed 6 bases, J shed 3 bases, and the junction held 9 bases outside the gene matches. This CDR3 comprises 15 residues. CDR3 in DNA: TGTGCCAGCAGCCTGACAGGGGTGCAGGACTATGGCTACACCTTC. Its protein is CASSLTGVQDYGYTF.

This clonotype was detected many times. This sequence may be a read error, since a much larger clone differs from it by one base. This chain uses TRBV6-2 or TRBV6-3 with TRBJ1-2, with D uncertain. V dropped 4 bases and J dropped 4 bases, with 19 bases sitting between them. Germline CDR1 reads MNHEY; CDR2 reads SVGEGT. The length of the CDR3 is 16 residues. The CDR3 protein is CASSSVQSVRPYGYTF. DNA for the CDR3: TGTGCCAGCAGTTCGGTCCAATCAGTGAGGCCCTATGGCTACACCTTC.

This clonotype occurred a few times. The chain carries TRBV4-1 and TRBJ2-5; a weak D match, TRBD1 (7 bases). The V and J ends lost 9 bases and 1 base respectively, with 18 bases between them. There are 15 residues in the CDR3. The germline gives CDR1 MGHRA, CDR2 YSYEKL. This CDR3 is CARFNTGEAQETQYF. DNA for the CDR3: TGCGCCAGATTTAATACAGGGGAGGCCCAAGAGACCCAGTACTTC.

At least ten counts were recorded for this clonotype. Here the CDR3 reads CASGWRGLQETQYF. The CDR3 nucleotides are TGTGCCAGCGGGTGGCGGGGCCTCCAAGAGACCCAGTACTTC. This sequence joins TRBV2 and TRBJ2-5; a possible D gene is TRBD2 (6 bases). The CDR3 sequence is 14 residues long. CDR1 and CDR2 from the germline V gene are SNHLY and FYNNEI. The germline V and J ends were trimmed by 8 bases and 1 base, with 14 bases remaining between them.

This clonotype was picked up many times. This CDR3 is CASSGGTDQNSPLHF. CDR3 sequence (DNA): TGTGCCAGTAGTGGAGGGACGGACCAAAATTCACCCCTCCACTTT. The rearrangement links TRBV19 to TRBJ1-6, with a tentative D call TRBD1 (5 bases). V lost 5 bases and J 7 bases, leaving 15 bases between the germline ends. Germline V CDR1 and CDR2: LNHDA, SQIVND (reference sequence). CDR3 length: 15 residues.

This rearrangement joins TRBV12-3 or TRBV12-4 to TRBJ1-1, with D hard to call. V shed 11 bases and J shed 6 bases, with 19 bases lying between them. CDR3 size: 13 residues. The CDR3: CAWSVGLGAEAFF. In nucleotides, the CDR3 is TGTGCCTGGAGTGTTGGCCTCGGGGCTGAAGCTTTCTTT.

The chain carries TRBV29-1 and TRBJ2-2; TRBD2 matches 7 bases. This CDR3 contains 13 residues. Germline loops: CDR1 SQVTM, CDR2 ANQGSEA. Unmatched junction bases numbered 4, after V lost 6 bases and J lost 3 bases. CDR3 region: CSVPSGHTGELFF. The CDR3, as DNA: TGCAGCGTGCCTAGCGGACACACCGGGGAGCTGTTTTTT.

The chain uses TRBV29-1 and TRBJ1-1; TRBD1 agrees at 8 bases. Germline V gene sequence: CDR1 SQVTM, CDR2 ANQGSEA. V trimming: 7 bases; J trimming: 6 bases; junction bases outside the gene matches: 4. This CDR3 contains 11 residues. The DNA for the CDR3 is TGCAGCGCCAAACAGGGGGCTGAAGCTTTCTTT. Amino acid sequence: CSAKQGAEAFF.

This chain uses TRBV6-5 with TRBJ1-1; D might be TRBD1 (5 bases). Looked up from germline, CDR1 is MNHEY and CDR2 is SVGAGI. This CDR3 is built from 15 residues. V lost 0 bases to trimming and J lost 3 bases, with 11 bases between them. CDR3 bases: TGTGCCAGCAGTTACTCGGGGGTAAGGGACACTGAAGCTTTCTTT. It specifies CASSYSGVRDTEAFF.

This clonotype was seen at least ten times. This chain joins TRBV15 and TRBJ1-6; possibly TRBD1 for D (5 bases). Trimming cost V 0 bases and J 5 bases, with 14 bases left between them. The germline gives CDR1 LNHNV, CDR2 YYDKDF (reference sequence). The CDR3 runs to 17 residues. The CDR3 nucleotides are TGTGCCACCAGCAGAGATCGGGGGTTTTCAGATAATTCACCCCTCCACTTT. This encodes CATSRDRGFSDNSPLHF.

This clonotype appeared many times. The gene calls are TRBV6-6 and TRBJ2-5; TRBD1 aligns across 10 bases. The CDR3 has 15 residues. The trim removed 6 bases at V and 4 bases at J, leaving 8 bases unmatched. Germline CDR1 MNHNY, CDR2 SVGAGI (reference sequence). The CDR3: CASRFNRDRGETQYF. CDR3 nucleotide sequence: TGTGCCAGCAGATTCAACCGGGACAGGGGAGAGACCCAGTACTTC.

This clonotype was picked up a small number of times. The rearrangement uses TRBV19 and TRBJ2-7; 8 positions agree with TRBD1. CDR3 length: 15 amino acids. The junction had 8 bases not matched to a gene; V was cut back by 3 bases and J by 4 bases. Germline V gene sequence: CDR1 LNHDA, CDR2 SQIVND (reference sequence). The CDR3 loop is CASSMIRQGTYEQYF. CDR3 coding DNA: TGTGCCAGTAGTATGATTCGACAGGGGACATACGAGCAGTACTTC. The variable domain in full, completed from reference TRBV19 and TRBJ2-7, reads DGGITQSPKYLFRKEGQNVTLSCEQNLNHDAMYWYRQDPGQGLRLIYYSQIVNDFQKGDIAEGYSVSREKKESFPLTVTSAQKNPTAFYLCASSMIRQGTYEQYFGPGTRLTVT.